A selection of T cell receptor beta chains follows, all from one sample in a study of cytomegalovirus exposure and HLA in healthy donors. Assay: immunoSEQ multiplex PCR; the TCRdb copy retains only in-frame clones and omits some. The table has under 250,000 clones, roughly four fifths seen once; the top ten hold under 8%. Specimen: PBMCs. These receptors came from an older woman in good health and CMV-seropositive. Both conserved end residues are part of each CDR3. A D gene is named only where the DNA matches it firmly. Size values are once, few and many counts, or a class for expanded clones, and some rows have none.

V gene: TRBV10-2
D gene: TRBD1
J gene: TRBJ2-2
clone size: -
CDR3 protein: CASKGQGMGTGELFF
CDR3 DNA: TGCGCCAGCAAAGGACAGGGGATGGGCACCGGGGAGCTGTTTTTT

V gene: TRBV18
D gene: TRBD2
J gene: TRBJ2-1
clone size: -
CDR3 protein: CASSPNWAGGYNEQFF
CDR3 DNA: TGTGCCAGCTCCCCAAACTGGGCGGGAGGCTACAATGAGCAGTTCTTC

V gene: TRBV4-1
D gene: -
J gene: TRBJ2-5
clone size: -
CDR3 protein: CASSQEAQGTQYF
CDR3 DNA: TGCGCCAGCAGCCAAGAGGCACAGGGTACCCAGTACTTC

V gene: TRBV27
D gene: TRBD2
J gene: TRBJ2-1
clone size: once
CDR3 protein: CASSMAVSGRAGRGNEQFF
CDR3 DNA: TGTGCCAGCAGTATGGCGGTTAGCGGGAGGGCCGGGAGAGGCAATGAGCAGTTCTTC

V gene: TRBV7-2
D gene: TRBD1
J gene: TRBJ2-2
clone size: -
CDR3 protein: CASSLAGGGQGFRRGAVF
CDR3 DNA: TGTGCCAGCAGCTTAGCGGGGGGAGGACAGGGGTTTCGCCGGGGAGCTGTTTTT

V gene: TRBV5-1
D gene: -
J gene: TRBJ1-3
clone size: once
CDR3 protein: CASSPSGDSGNTIYF
CDR3 DNA: TGCGCCAGCAGCCCCAGTGGAGATTCTGGAAACACCATATATTTT

V gene: TRBV28
D gene: TRBD2
J gene: TRBJ2-7
clone size: -
CDR3 protein: CASRRTSGTYEQYF
CDR3 DNA: TGTGCCAGCAGACGGACTAGCGGGACTTACGAGCAGTACTTC

V gene: TRBV5-1
D gene: TRBD2
J gene: TRBJ2-2
clone size: -
CDR3 protein: CASTGGATGELFF
CDR3 DNA: TGCGCCTCAACGGGGGGGGCCACCGGGGAGCTGTTTTTT

V gene: TRBV7-9
D gene: -
J gene: TRBJ1-1
clone size: -
CDR3 protein: CASSPRRTDPNTEAFF
CDR3 DNA: TGTGCCAGCAGCCCCCGAAGGACAGACCCGAACACTGAAGCTTTCTTT

V gene: TRBV5-1
D gene: TRBD2
J gene: TRBJ2-3
clone size: -
CDR3 protein: CASSLSRGTRGTDTQYF
CDR3 DNA: TGCGCCAGCAGCTTGTCCCGCGGGACTAGAGGCACAGATACGCAGTATTTT

V gene: TRBV2
D gene: -
J gene: TRBJ2-2
clone size: few
CDR3 protein: CASSPTVSGTKTGELFF
CDR3 DNA: TGTGCCAGCAGCCCCACCGTATCGGGTACGAAGACCGGGGAGCTGTTTTTT

V gene: TRBV18
D gene: TRBD1
J gene: TRBJ1-3
clone size: -
CDR3 protein: CASSPPGTGNGNTIYF
CDR3 DNA: TGTGCCAGCTCACCCCCCGGGACAGGGAACGGAAACACCATATATTTT

V gene: TRBV10-3
D gene: TRBD2
J gene: TRBJ2-5
clone size: -
CDR3 protein: CAISESKLAGGETQYF
CDR3 DNA: TGTGCCATCAGTGAGTCGAAACTAGCGGGAGGAGAGACCCAGTACTTC

V gene: TRBV6-6
D gene: TRBD2
J gene: TRBJ2-3
clone size: -
CDR3 protein: CASSPIAGGGDTQYF
CDR3 DNA: TGTGCCAGCAGTCCTATAGCGGGAGGAGGAGATACGCAGTATTTT

V gene: TRBV29-1
D gene: TRBD2
J gene: TRBJ2-1
clone size: -
CDR3 protein: CSVRTSGRNEQFF
CDR3 DNA: TGCAGCGTCAGGACTAGCGGGAGGAATGAGCAGTTCTTC

V gene: TRBV18
D gene: TRBD1
J gene: TRBJ1-1
clone size: -
CDR3 protein: CASSPDRGWTEAFF
CDR3 DNA: TGTGCCAGCTCACCGGACAGGGGATGGACTGAAGCTTTCTTT

V gene: TRBV6-4
D gene: -
J gene: TRBJ2-1
clone size: few
CDR3 protein: CASSVEGSSYNEQFF
CDR3 DNA: TGTGCCAGCAGTGTAGAAGGGAGCTCCTACAATGAGCAGTTCTTC

V gene: TRBV19
D gene: TRBD1
J gene: TRBJ2-6
clone size: -
CDR3 protein: CASSTDRVGANVLTF
CDR3 DNA: TGTGCCAGTAGCACAGACAGGGTCGGGGCCAACGTCCTGACTTTC

V gene: TRBV10-3
D gene: TRBD2
J gene: TRBJ2-7
clone size: few
CDR3 protein: CAISDWGRVSYEQYF
CDR3 DNA: TGTGCCATCAGTGACTGGGGGAGGGTATCCTACGAGCAGTACTTC

V gene: TRBV5-1
D gene: TRBD1
J gene: TRBJ1-6
clone size: -
CDR3 protein: CASSLDRGLNSPLHF
CDR3 DNA: TGCGCCAGCAGCTTGGACAGGGGTCTAAATTCACCCCTCCACTTT

V gene: TRBV27
D gene: TRBD1
J gene: TRBJ2-3
clone size: -
CDR3 protein: CASTQFRGRRTDTQYF
CDR3 DNA: TGTGCCAGCACCCAATTCAGGGGGAGACGCACAGATACGCAGTATTTT

V gene: TRBV28
D gene: -
J gene: TRBJ2-7
clone size: -
CDR3 protein: CASSNIRDGTSF
CDR3 DNA: TGTGCCAGCAGTAATATTCGGGACGGGACTTCGTTC

V gene: TRBV2
D gene: TRBD1
J gene: TRBJ2-4
clone size: -
CDR3 protein: CASTDDRGKNIQYF
CDR3 DNA: TGTGCCAGCACCGACGACAGGGGTAAAAACATTCAGTACTTC

V gene: TRBV7-8
D gene: TRBD2
J gene: TRBJ2-5
clone size: -
CDR3 protein: CASSLGGGSGETQYF
CDR3 DNA: TGTGCCAGCAGCTTAGGAGGCGGGAGCGGGGAGACCCAGTACTTC

V gene: TRBV28
D gene: -
J gene: TRBJ2-1
clone size: few
CDR3 protein: CASEIVGDNEQFF
CDR3 DNA: TGTGCCAGCGAAATTGTAGGGGACAATGAGCAGTTCTTC

V gene: TRBV2
D gene: -
J gene: TRBJ1-1
clone size: -
CDR3 protein: CATSFLGRADTEAFF
CDR3 DNA: TGTGCCACGAGCTTTCTTGGCAGGGCGGACACTGAAGCTTTCTTT

V gene: TRBV5-1
D gene: TRBD1
J gene: TRBJ1-5
clone size: -
CDR3 protein: CASSPGGAGQPQHF
CDR3 DNA: TGCGCCAGCAGCCCAGGGGGCGCTGGGCAGCCCCAGCATTTT

V gene: TRBV6-1
D gene: -
J gene: TRBJ1-5
clone size: once
CDR3 protein: CASSEPLNQPQHF
CDR3 DNA: TGTGCCAGCAGTGAACCGCTAAATCAGCCCCAGCATTTT

V gene: TRBV25-1
D gene: -
J gene: TRBJ1-6
clone size: once
CDR3 protein: CASSEFNRVYSPLHF
CDR3 DNA: TGTGCCAGCAGTGAATTTAACAGAGTTTATTCACCCCTCCACTTT

V gene: TRBV6-1
D gene: TRBD2
J gene: TRBJ2-7
clone size: -
CDR3 protein: CASSESGEGHEQYF
CDR3 DNA: TGTGCCAGCAGTGAATCGGGGGAGGGGCACGAGCAGTACTTC

V gene: TRBV27
D gene: -
J gene: TRBJ2-7
clone size: -
CDR3 protein: CASSFGQTYEQYF
CDR3 DNA: TGTGCCAGCAGTTTCGGACAGACCTACGAGCAGTACTTC

V gene: TRBV28
D gene: TRBD1
J gene: TRBJ1-3
clone size: -
CDR3 protein: CASSLLSLGGQGAHTIYF
CDR3 DNA: TGTGCCAGCAGTTTATTATCCTTGGGGGGACAGGGGGCGCACACCATATATTTT

V gene: TRBV29-1
D gene: TRBD1
J gene: TRBJ1-2
clone size: -
CDR3 protein: CSVEQDPGQPRINYGYTF
CDR3 DNA: TGCAGCGTTGAACAGGATCCGGGACAGCCTAGGATTAACTATGGCTACACCTTC

V gene: TRBV5-1
D gene: -
J gene: TRBJ2-3
clone size: -
CDR3 protein: CASSLGGGSTDTQYF
CDR3 DNA: TGCGCCAGCAGCTTGGGCGGCGGTAGCACAGATACGCAGTATTTT

V gene: TRBV6-5
D gene: -
J gene: TRBJ2-1
clone size: -
CDR3 protein: CASSYRGIDSSEQFF
CDR3 DNA: TGTGCCAGCAGTTATAGGGGGATAGATTCGAGTGAGCAGTTCTTC

V gene: TRBV11-2
D gene: -
J gene: TRBJ2-1
clone size: -
CDR3 protein: CASSLSQGNEQFF
CDR3 DNA: TGTGCCAGCAGCTTATCACAGGGCAATGAGCAGTTCTTC

V gene: TRBV9
D gene: -
J gene: TRBJ2-3
clone size: -
CDR3 protein: CASSSLGLADTQYF
CDR3 DNA: TGTGCCAGCAGCTCGTTGGGACTGGCAGATACGCAGTATTTT

V gene: TRBV9
D gene: -
J gene: TRBJ1-1
clone size: -
CDR3 protein: CASSVELMGGTEAFF
CDR3 DNA: TGTGCCAGCAGCGTAGAGCTAATGGGAGGCACTGAAGCTTTCTTT

V gene: TRBV19
D gene: TRBD1
J gene: TRBJ1-1
clone size: -
CDR3 protein: CASSPLGTGPREAFF
CDR3 DNA: TGTGCCAGTAGTCCACTCGGGACAGGACCACGAGAAGCTTTCTTT

V gene: TRBV6-1
D gene: TRBD2
J gene: TRBJ2-2
clone size: -
CDR3 protein: CASSASGRGLGELFF
CDR3 DNA: TGTGCCAGCAGTGCTAGCGGGAGGGGGTTAGGGGAGCTGTTTTTT

V gene: TRBV5-6
D gene: TRBD1
J gene: TRBJ1-3
clone size: -
CDR3 protein: CASSSPGQGNTIYF
CDR3 DNA: TGTGCCAGCAGCTCTCCGGGACAGGGAAACACCATATATTTT

V gene: TRBV5-1
D gene: -
J gene: TRBJ2-2
clone size: -
CDR3 protein: CASSLDVFGPGGELFF
CDR3 DNA: TGCGCCAGCAGCTTGGATGTTTTCGGTCCTGGCGGGGAGCTGTTTTTT

V gene: TRBV5-1
D gene: TRBD2
J gene: TRBJ2-7
clone size: -
CDR3 protein: CASSPGGREGHYYSYEQYF
CDR3 DNA: TGCGCCAGCAGCCCCGGGGGGCGGGAGGGCCATTATTACTCCTACGAGCAGTACTTC

V gene: TRBV6-6
D gene: TRBD2
J gene: TRBJ2-7
clone size: -
CDR3 protein: CASSSTGGGYEQYF
CDR3 DNA: TGTGCCAGCAGTTCTACGGGAGGGGGCTACGAGCAGTACTTC

V gene: TRBV25-1
D gene: TRBD1
J gene: TRBJ1-3
clone size: -
CDR3 protein: CASSERRTGGNTIYF
CDR3 DNA: TGTGCCAGCAGTGAACGTAGGACAGGTGGAAACACCATATATTTT

V gene: TRBV28
D gene: -
J gene: TRBJ2-7
clone size: -
CDR3 protein: CASSSPSYEQYF
CDR3 DNA: TGTGCCAGCAGTTCCCCGAGCTACGAGCAGTACTTC

V gene: TRBV7-8
D gene: -
J gene: TRBJ1-4
clone size: -
CDR3 protein: CACSSVGLGSEKLFF
CDR3 DNA: TGTGCCTGCAGCTCCGTGGGGCTAGGATCTGAAAAACTGTTTTTT

V gene: TRBV12-5
D gene: -
J gene: TRBJ2-7
clone size: once
CDR3 protein: CASGLDWYEQYF
CDR3 DNA: TGTGCTAGTGGCCTGGACTGGTACGAGCAGTACTTC

V gene: TRBV4-1
D gene: TRBD1
J gene: TRBJ2-7
clone size: -
CDR3 protein: CASSYGQGMDEQYF
CDR3 DNA: TGCGCCAGCAGTTACGGACAGGGAATGGACGAGCAGTACTTC

V gene: TRBV6-1
D gene: -
J gene: TRBJ1-3
clone size: -
CDR3 protein: CASSETGPSRDTIYF
CDR3 DNA: TGTGCCAGCAGTGAAACTGGACCTTCGCGGGACACCATATATTTT

V gene: TRBV2
D gene: -
J gene: TRBJ2-1
clone size: -
CDR3 protein: CASSEVQNEQFF
CDR3 DNA: TGTGCCAGCAGTGAAGTGCAGAATGAGCAGTTCTTC

V gene: TRBV15
D gene: -
J gene: TRBJ1-5
clone size: few
CDR3 protein: CATSRANQPQHF
CDR3 DNA: TGTGCCACCAGCAGGGCTAATCAGCCCCAGCATTTT

V gene: TRBV6-1
D gene: -
J gene: TRBJ1-1
clone size: -
CDR3 protein: CASSEVPPTGSNTEAFF
CDR3 DNA: TGTGCCAGCAGTGAAGTCCCCCCGACAGGATCGAACACTGAAGCTTTCTTT

V gene: TRBV4-2
D gene: -
J gene: TRBJ2-3
clone size: -
CDR3 protein: CASSQDHLLGSGSTDTQYF
CDR3 DNA: TGTGCCAGCAGCCAAGATCACCTCCTAGGGAGCGGGAGCACAGATACGCAGTATTTT

V gene: TRBV4-1
D gene: -
J gene: TRBJ1-3
clone size: -
CDR3 protein: CASSQERTGGGNTIYF
CDR3 DNA: TGCGCCAGCAGCCAAGAAAGGACCGGAGGTGGAAACACCATATATTTT